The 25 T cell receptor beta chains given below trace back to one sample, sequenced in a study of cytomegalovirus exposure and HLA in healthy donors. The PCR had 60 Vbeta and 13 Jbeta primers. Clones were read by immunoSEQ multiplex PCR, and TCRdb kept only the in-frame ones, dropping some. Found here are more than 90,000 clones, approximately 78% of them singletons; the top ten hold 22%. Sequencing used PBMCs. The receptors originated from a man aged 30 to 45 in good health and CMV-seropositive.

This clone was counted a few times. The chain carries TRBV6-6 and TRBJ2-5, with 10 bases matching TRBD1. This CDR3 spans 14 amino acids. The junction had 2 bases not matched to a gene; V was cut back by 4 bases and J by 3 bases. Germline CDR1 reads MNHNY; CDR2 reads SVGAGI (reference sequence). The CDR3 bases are TGTGCCAGCAGTTCCGGGACAGGGGAAGAGACCCAGTACTTC. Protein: CASSSGTGEETQYF.

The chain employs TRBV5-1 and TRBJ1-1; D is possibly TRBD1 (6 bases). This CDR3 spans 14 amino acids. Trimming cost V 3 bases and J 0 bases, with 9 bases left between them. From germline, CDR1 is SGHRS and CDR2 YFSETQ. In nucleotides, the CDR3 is TGCGCCAGCAGCTCAAGGGGGTTGAACACTGAAGCTTTCTTT. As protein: CASSSRGLNTEAFF.

The chain's CDR3 is CSVVVQGKNTEAFF. CDR3 DNA: TGCAGCGTTGTAGTCCAGGGGAAAAACACTGAAGCTTTCTTT. The V and J genes are TRBV29-1 and TRBJ1-1; D possibly corresponds to TRBD1 (6 bases). The germline gives CDR1 SQVTM, CDR2 ANQGSEA. The CDR3 has 14 amino acids. V lost 4 bases and J 2 bases, leaving 14 bases between the germline ends.

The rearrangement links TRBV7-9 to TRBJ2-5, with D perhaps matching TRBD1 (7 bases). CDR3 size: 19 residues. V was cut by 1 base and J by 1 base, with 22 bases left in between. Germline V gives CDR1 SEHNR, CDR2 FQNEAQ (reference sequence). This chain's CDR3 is CASSLDRGTDPGSQETQYF. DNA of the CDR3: TGTGCCAGCAGCTTAGATCGGGGGACAGACCCGGGATCCCAAGAGACCCAGTACTTC.

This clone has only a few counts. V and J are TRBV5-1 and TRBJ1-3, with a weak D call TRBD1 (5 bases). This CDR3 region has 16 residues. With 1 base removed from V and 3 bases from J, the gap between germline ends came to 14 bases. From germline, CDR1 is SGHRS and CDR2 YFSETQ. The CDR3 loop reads CASSLITGSYGNTIYF. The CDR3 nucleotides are TGCGCCAGCAGCTTGATAACAGGAAGCTATGGAAACACCATATATTTT.

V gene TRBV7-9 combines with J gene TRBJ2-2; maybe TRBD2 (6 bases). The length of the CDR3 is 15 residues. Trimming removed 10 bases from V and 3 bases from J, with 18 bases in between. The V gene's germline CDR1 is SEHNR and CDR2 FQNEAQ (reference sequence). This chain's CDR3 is CAIASDDLDTGELFF. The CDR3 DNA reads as TGTGCCATAGCTAGCGACGACCTAGACACCGGGGAGCTGTTTTTT.

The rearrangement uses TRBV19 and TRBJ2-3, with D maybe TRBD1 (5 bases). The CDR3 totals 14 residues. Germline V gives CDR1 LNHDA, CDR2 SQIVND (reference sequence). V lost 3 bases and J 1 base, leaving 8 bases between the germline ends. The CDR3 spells CASSIGQGTDTQYF. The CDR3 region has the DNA TGTGCCAGTAGTATCGGACAAGGCACAGATACGCAGTATTTT. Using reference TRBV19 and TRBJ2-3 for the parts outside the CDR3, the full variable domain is DGGITQSPKYLFRKEGQNVTLSCEQNLNHDAMYWYRQDPGQGLRLIYYSQIVNDFQKGDIAEGYSVSREKKESFPLTVTSAQKNPTAFYLCASSIGQGTDTQYFGPGTRLTVL.

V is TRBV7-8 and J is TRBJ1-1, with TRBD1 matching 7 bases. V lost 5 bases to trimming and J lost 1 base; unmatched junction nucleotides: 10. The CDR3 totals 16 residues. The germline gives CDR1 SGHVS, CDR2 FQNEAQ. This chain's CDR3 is CASSPRQGFKNTEAFF. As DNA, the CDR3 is TGTGCCAGCAGCCCCAGACAGGGTTTTAAGAACACTGAAGCTTTCTTT.

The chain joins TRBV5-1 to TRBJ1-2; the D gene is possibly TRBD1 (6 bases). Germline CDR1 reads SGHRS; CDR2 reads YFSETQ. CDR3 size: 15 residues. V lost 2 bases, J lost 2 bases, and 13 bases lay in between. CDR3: CASSFGQWENYGYTF. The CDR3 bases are TGCGCCAGCAGCTTCGGACAGTGGGAGAACTATGGCTACACCTTC.

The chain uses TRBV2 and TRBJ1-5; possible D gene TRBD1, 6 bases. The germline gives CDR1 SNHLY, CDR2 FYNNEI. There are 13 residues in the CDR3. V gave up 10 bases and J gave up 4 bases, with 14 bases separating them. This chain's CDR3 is CATRQDGNQPQHF. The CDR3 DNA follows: TGTGCCACCCGACAGGATGGTAATCAGCCCCAGCATTTT. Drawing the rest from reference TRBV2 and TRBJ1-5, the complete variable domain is EPEVTQTPSHQVTQMGQEVILRCVPISNHLYFYWYRQILGQKVEFLVSFYNNEISEKSEIFDDQFSVERPDGSNFTLKIRSTKLEDSAMYFCATRQDGNQPQHFGDGTRLSIL.

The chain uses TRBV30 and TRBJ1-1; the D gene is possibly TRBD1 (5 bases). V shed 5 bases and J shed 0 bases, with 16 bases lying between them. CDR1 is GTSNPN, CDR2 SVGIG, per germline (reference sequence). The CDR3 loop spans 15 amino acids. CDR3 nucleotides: TGTGCCTGGGAACCCCTCTCCAGGGTGAACACTGAAGCTTTCTTT. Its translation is CAWEPLSRVNTEAFF. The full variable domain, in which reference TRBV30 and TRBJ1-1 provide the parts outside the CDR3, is SQTIHQWPATLVQPVGSPLSLECTVEGTSNPNLYWYRQAAGRGLQLLFYSVGIGQISSEVPQNLSASRPQDRQFILSSKKLLLSDSGFYLCAWEPLSRVNTEAFFGQGTRLTVV.

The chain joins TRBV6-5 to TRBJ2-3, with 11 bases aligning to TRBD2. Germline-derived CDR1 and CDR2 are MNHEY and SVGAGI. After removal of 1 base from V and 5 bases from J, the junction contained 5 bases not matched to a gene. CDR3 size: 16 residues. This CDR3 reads CASSYLAGGRVDTQYF. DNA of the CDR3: TGTGCCAGCAGTTACTTAGCGGGAGGGCGTGTAGATACGCAGTATTTT.

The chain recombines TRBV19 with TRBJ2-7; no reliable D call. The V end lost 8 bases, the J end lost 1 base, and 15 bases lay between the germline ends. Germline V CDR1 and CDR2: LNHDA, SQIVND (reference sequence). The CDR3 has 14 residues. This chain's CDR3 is CASSIEPGSYEQYF. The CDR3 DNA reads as TGTGCCAGTTCAATCGAGCCCGGGTCCTACGAGCAGTACTTC.

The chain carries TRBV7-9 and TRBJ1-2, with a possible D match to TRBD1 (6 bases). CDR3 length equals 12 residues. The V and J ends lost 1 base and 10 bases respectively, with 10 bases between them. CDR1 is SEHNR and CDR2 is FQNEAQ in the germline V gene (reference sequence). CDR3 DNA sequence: TGTGCCAGCAGCTTAGACAGGGATAACTACACCTTC. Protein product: CASSLDRDNYTF.

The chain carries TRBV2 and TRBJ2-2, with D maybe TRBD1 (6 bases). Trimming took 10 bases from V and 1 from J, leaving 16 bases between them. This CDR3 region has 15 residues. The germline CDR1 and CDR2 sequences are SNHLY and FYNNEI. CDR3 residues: CATQGRQGNTGELFF. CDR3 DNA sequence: TGTGCCACCCAGGGGCGGCAGGGGAACACCGGGGAGCTGTTTTTT.

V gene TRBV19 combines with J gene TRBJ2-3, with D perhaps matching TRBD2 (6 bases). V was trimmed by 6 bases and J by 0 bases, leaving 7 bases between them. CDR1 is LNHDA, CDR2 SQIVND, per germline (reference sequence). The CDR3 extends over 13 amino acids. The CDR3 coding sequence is TGTGCCAGTAGACTAGCTAGCACAGATACGCAGTATTTT. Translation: CASRLASTDTQYF.

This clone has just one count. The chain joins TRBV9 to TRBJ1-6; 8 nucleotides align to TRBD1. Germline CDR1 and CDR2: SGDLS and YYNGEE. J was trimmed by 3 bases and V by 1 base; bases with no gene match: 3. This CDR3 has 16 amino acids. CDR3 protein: CASSVTQGGYNSPLHF. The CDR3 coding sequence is TGTGCCAGCAGCGTAACACAGGGGGGCTATAATTCACCCCTCCACTTT.

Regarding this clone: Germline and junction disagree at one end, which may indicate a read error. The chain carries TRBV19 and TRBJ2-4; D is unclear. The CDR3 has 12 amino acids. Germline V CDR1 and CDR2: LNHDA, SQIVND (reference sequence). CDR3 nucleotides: TGTGCCAGTAGTATAGCCAGAAACATTCAGTACTTC. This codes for CASSIARNIQYF. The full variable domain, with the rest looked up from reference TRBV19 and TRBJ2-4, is DGGITQSPKYLFRKEGQNVTLSCEQNLNHDAMYWYRQDPGQGLRLIYYSQIVNDFQKGDIAEGYSVSREKKESFPLTVTSAQKNPTAFYLCASSIARNIQYFGAGTRLSVL.

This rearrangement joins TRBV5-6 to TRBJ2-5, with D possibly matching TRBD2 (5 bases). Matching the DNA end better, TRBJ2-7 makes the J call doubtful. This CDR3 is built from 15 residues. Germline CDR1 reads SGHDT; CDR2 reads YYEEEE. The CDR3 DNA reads TGTGCCAGCAGCTCTTTGACGGACTTTTCCTACGAGCAGTACTTC. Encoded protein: CASSSLTDFSYEQYF.

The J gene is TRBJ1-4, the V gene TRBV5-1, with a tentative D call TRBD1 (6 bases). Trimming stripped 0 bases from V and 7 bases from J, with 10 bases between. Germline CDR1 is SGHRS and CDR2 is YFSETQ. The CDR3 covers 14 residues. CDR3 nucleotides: TGCGCCAGCAGCTTGGGACAGGAGCGTGAAAAACTGTTTTTT. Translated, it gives CASSLGQEREKLFF.

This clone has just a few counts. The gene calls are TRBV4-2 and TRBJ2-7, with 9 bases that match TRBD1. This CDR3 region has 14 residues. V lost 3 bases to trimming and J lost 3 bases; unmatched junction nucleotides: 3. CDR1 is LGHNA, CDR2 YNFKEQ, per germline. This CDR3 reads CASSQGTGIYEQYF. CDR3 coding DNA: TGTGCCAGCAGCCAGGGGACAGGGATCTACGAGCAGTACTTC.

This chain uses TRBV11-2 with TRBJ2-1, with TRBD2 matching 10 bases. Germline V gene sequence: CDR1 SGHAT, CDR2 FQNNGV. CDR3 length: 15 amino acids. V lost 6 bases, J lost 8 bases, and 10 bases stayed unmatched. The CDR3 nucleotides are TGTGCCAGCAGGACGCTAGCGGGAGTTCGCGATGAGCAGTTCTTC. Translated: CASRTLAGVRDEQFF.

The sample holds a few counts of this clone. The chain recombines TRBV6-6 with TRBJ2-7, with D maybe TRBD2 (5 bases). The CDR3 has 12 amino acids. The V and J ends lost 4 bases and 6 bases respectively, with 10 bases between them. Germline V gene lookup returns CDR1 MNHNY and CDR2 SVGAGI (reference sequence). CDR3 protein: CASSWTGIEQYF. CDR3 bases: TGTGCCAGCAGTTGGACGGGAATCGAGCAGTACTTC.

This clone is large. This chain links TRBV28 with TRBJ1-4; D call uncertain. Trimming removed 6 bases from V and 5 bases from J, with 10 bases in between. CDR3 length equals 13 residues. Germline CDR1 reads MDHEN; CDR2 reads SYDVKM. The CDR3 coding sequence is TGTGCCAGCAGCCCAGCCGGGAATGAAAAACTGTTTTTT. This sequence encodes CASSPAGNEKLFF.

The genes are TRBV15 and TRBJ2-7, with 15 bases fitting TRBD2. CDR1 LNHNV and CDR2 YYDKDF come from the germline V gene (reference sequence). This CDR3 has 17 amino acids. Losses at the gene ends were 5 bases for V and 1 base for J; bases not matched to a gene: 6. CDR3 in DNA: TGTGCCACCAGCCCTGGACTAGCGGGAGGGTATTCCTACGAGCAGTACGTC. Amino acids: CATSPGLAGGYSYEQYV.